This T cell receptor beta chain was recorded in a study of cytomegalovirus exposure and HLA in healthy donors. Study outcomes and limitations: One later analysis reportedly identified an Asian-associated ancestry cluster that showed fewer N-insertions than the 666-donor mean. Researchers catalogued some 160 TCR beta chains as cytomegalovirus-associated. CMV serostatus was the sole immune exposure data available.

CDR1 is SGHTA, CDR2 FQGTGA, per germline. The CDR3 spans 13 residues. V shed 1 base and J shed 5 bases, with 9 bases lying between them. Amplification used 60 Vbeta primers and 13 Jbeta primers. The method was immunoSEQ multiplex PCR; TCRdb's version includes in-frame clones alone and lacks a portion of them. The sample lists 150,000 to 200,000 clones; more than 75% were seen once. In the case of this clone: Its antigen is as yet unknown.

The clonotype originates from a woman in her 50s in good health and CMV-seropositive. Sample: PBMCs. The rearrangement links TRBV7-3 to TRBJ2-7, with D possibly TRBD1 on 5 matching bases. This CDR3 is CASSLIQGHEQYF. Written as DNA, the CDR3 is TGTGCCAGCAGCTTAATTCAGGGCCACGAGCAGTACTTC.